This T cell receptor beta chain was obtained from a study of blood T cells in healthy people across ages. Together with a sample-barcoded 5' primer, a J-beta primer mix was included in a second PCR lasting about 7 to 12 cycles. All samples yielded 3 million or more CDR3-containing paired-end reads. MiXCR was run by TCRdb on the 5' RACE reads, yielding one entry per CDR3 protein. This table has approximately 1,000,000 distinct CDR3 sequences, 40% to 45% appearing once. There are 10 residues in the CDR3. V lost 7 bases, J lost 8 bases, and 10 bases lay in between. In germline, CDR1 is SQVTM, CDR2 ANQGSEA.

The rearrangement uses TRBV29-1 and TRBJ2-3; TRBD2 might be the D (6 bases). Sequencing was carried out using blood. The receptor was derived from an older woman in good health. The CDR3 DNA is TGCAGCGCAATGGGAGGTACGCAGTATTTT. Its protein product is CSAMGGTQYF.